Below are 8 T cell receptor beta chains sequenced from a single sample in a study of human T cells and chemical hapten exposure. One entry per CDR3 protein, called by TCRdb with MiXCR from the RACE reads. The sample consists of about 65,000 distinct CDR3 sequences, approximately 6.1% of them appearing once. The time point denotes: healthy volunteer bleed at 6 weeks. Blood, whole and unfractionated, served as the source for total RNA extraction. Input material: whole blood. The receptors shown here come from a female donor in good health. Some clones in this sample may be carry-over from other donors' samples.

This clonotype showed up just a few times. This sequence joins TRBV28 and TRBJ1-5; D is possibly TRBD1 (6 bases). CDR1 and CDR2 (germline): MDHEN, SYDVKM. This CDR3 has 16 amino acids. Trimming took off 5 bases at V and 3 bases at J, with 17 bases between the two ends. The DNA for the CDR3 is TGTGCCAGCAGTCCCGGCAAAGACAGGAACAATCAGCCCCAGCATTTT. It translates to CASSPGKDRNNQPQHF.

This clonotype appeared many times. The chain has TRBV5-1 and TRBJ2-7; 9 bases align to TRBD1. CDR1 is SGHRS, CDR2 YFSETQ, per germline. V gave up 7 bases and J gave up 3 bases; unmatched junction bases: 17. This CDR3 is 17 amino acids long. The CDR3 protein is CASSSSLGQGLIYEQYF. CDR3 DNA: TGCGCCAGCTCGTCCTCTTTGGGACAGGGCTTGATCTACGAGCAGTACTTC.

V and J are TRBV2 and TRBJ2-2; 11 bases are shared with TRBD2. From germline, CDR1 is SNHLY and CDR2 FYNNEI. The ends lost 8 bases at V and 3 bases at J; junction bases unmatched: 8. This CDR3 is built from 16 residues. CDR3: CASCVTSGSHTGELFF. The CDR3 DNA is TGTGCCAGCTGTGTTACTAGCGGGAGCCACACCGGGGAGCTGTTTTTT.

This clonotype was found many times. The rearrangement joins TRBV6-2 or TRBV6-3 to TRBJ2-1; 12 positions agree with TRBD2. This CDR3 spans 15 amino acids. Looked up from germline, CDR1 is MNHEY and CDR2 is SVGEGT. J was trimmed by 6 bases and V by 6 bases; bases with no gene match: 6. The CDR3 sequence: CASSRLAGVLNEQFF. The CDR3 DNA is TGTGCCAGCAGCCGACTAGCGGGAGTCCTCAATGAGCAGTTCTTC.

This clonotype was counted a few times. V and J are TRBV25-1 and TRBJ1-1; 9 nucleotides align to TRBD1. This CDR3 is built from 18 residues. In germline, CDR1 is MGHDK, CDR2 SYGVNS. Trimming removed 5 bases from V and 0 bases from J; junction bases left unmatched: 13. The CDR3 bases are TGTGCCAGCAGTCCTCAGGGACAGGGAAGGGTGATGAACACTGAAGCTTTCTTT. Protein: CASSPQGQGRVMNTEAFF.

There are many counts of this clonotype. This chain uses TRBV2 with TRBJ2-3, with 8 bases aligning to TRBD1. CDR3 length: 16 amino acids. J was trimmed by 1 base and V by 1 base; bases with no gene match: 4. From germline, CDR1 is SNHLY and CDR2 FYNNEI. CDR3 bases: TGTGCCAGCAGTGAAGTTCCGGGACAGGGCACAGATACGCAGTATTTT. Amino acid sequence: CASSEVPGQGTDTQYF.

This clonotype was observed a handful of times. The genes are TRBV12-3 or TRBV12-4 and TRBJ1-2; 7 nucleotides line up with TRBD1. CDR3 length: 14 amino acids. Trimming at V came to 5 bases and at J to 5 bases, leaving 8 bases not matched to a gene. The CDR3 here is CASSPTGTEYGYTF. The CDR3 bases are TGTGCCAGCAGTCCCACGGGGACAGAATATGGCTACACCTTC.

This clonotype appeared a few times. This chain links TRBV5-1 with TRBJ2-5; D remains unclear. The CDR3 is 13 residues long. V was clipped by 5 bases and J by 3 bases, with 11 bases between them. CDR1 and CDR2 (germline): SGHRS, YFSETQ. The CDR3 DNA follows: TGCGCCAGCAGTTCCGGCCGTGAAGAGACCCAGTACTTC. It translates to CASSSGREETQYF.